The 16 T cell receptor beta chains below were found in one sample sequenced in a study of T cells in Graves' hyperthyroidism and ophthalmopathy. Researchers amplified the TCR beta CDR3 regions from RNA transcripts. First-round RT-PCR of the TCR CDR3 relied on the HTBI primer set. From the multiplex PCR reads, TCRdb called clonotypes with MiXCR, one entry per CDR3 protein. The sample consists of about 700,000 distinct CDR3 sequences, 14% of them appearing once. Sequencing was done on a sample of blood. Receptors were obtained from a woman under 30 with Graves' hyperthyroidism.

This clonotype was found many times. The V and J genes are TRBV2 and TRBJ2-2; 15 bases align to TRBD2. Trimming cost V 4 bases and J 5 bases; bases outside gene matches: 8. Germline-derived CDR1 and CDR2 are SNHLY and FYNNEI. The CDR3 consists of 18 residues. For the CDR3, the DNA is TGTGCCAGCAGTGGAATTGGACTAGCGGGAGGGGGGACCGGGGAGCTGTTTTTT. It yields the protein CASSGIGLAGGGTGELFF.

This clonotype was seen ten or more times. The chain links TRBV3-1 to TRBJ2-3; no clear D gene. Germline CDR1 and CDR2: LGHDT and YNNKEL (reference sequence). V gave up 3 bases and J gave up 2 bases, with 9 bases separating them. The CDR3 covers 14 residues. The CDR3 spells CASSHGLDTDTQYF. CDR3 bases: TGTGCCAGCAGCCATGGATTGGACACAGATACGCAGTATTTT.

There are many counts of this clonotype. The chain joins TRBV20-1 to TRBJ2-5; D not certain. The ends were cut back, 4 bases at V and 3 bases at J, with 12 bases in the middle. CDR1 DFQATT and CDR2 SNEGSKA come from the germline V gene (reference sequence). The CDR3 spans 13 residues. As DNA, the CDR3 is TGCAGTGCTAAGTTGGCAGCCGAAGAGACCCAGTACTTC. This codes for CSAKLAAEETQYF.

J is TRBJ2-1 and V is TRBV14; 7 nucleotides match TRBD2. Trimming took 5 bases from V and 0 from J; bases not matched to a gene: 10. Per germline, CDR1 SGHDN and CDR2 FVKESK. This CDR3 comprises 17 residues. CDR3 nucleotide sequence: TGTGCCAGCAGCGGGACGCCTAGCGGAAACTCCTACAATGAGCAGTTCTTC. Amino acid sequence: CASSGTPSGNSYNEQFF.

In this sample, this clonotype turned up many times. V usage is TRBV28 and J usage is TRBJ2-5; D is undetermined. The V end was cut by 2 bases, the J end by 5 bases, with 12 bases between. Germline CDR1 and CDR2: MDHEN and SYDVKM. This CDR3 contains 14 residues. The CDR3 is CASSLRSRGETQYF. CDR3 nucleotides: TGTGCCAGCAGTTTACGAAGTCGTGGGGAGACCCAGTACTTC.

This clonotype appeared a few times. The CDR3 loop is CASSYTQYQPQHF. DNA of the CDR3: TGTGCCAGCAGTTATACACAGTATCAGCCCCAGCATTTT. The rearrangement uses TRBV6-5 and TRBJ1-5; D not certain. CDR3 length: 13 amino acids. With 3 bases removed from V and 5 bases from J, the gap between germline ends came to 8 bases. In germline, CDR1 is MNHEY, CDR2 SVGAGI.

This clonotype was found many times. The chain's CDR3 is CSARPAGRETQYF. The CDR3 nucleotides read TGCAGTGCTAGGCCCGCGGGGCGGGAGACCCAGTACTTC. V and J are TRBV20-1 and TRBJ2-5; D perhaps matches TRBD2 (6 bases). This CDR3 comprises 13 residues. The V end lost 3 bases, the J end lost 5 bases, and 13 bases lay between the germline ends. Germline V CDR1 and CDR2: DFQATT, SNEGSKA (reference sequence).

This clonotype was observed many times. CDR3 in amino acids: CASLGQGSHEQYF. In nucleotides, the CDR3 is TGTGCCAGCTTGGGACAGGGGAGCCACGAGCAGTACTTC. The J gene is TRBJ2-7, the V gene TRBV18; 10 bases line up with TRBD1. J lost 5 bases, V lost 7 bases, and 5 bases had no gene match. CDR1 and CDR2 (germline): KGHSH, LQKENI. The CDR3 has 13 amino acids. Looking up the rest from reference TRBV18 and TRBJ2-7 gives the full variable domain: NAGVMQNPRHLVRRRGQEARLRCSPMKGHSHVYWYRQLPEEGLKFMVYLQKENIIDESGMPKERFSAEFPKEGPSILRIQQVVRGDSAAYFCASLGQGSHEQYFGPGTRLTVT.

This clonotype was recorded at least ten times. The rearrangement joins TRBV6-1 to TRBJ2-2; the match to TRBD1 covers 7 bases. The CDR3 loop spans 15 amino acids. CDR1 and CDR2 from the germline V gene are MNHNS and SASEGT. V trimming: 4 bases; J trimming: 4 bases; junction bases outside the gene matches: 6. The CDR3 sequence is CASSGHGTATGELFF. CDR3 bases: TGTGCCAGCAGTGGCCATGGGACAGCCACCGGGGAGCTGTTTTTT.

The CDR3 DNA reads TGTGCCAGCAGCCAAGACACTAGCGGGACTACGGATACGCAGTATTTT. Protein sequence: CASSQDTSGTTDTQYF. The rearrangement uses TRBV3-1 and TRBJ2-3; 10 positions agree with TRBD2. V dropped 0 bases and J dropped 6; count of bases not matched to a gene: 6. CDR3 length equals 16 residues. Germline CDR1 LGHDT, CDR2 YNNKEL (reference sequence).

This clonotype has a count of ten or more. The rearrangement uses TRBV18 and TRBJ2-1; D call uncertain. Germline values: CDR1 KGHSH, CDR2 LQKENI. The length of the CDR3 is 15 residues. V gave up 0 bases and J gave up 7 bases, with 13 bases separating them. The CDR3 DNA reads TGTGCCAGCTCACCACCCAAGCGTGTAGGAAATGAGCAGTTCTTC. Amino acids: CASSPPKRVGNEQFF. The full variable domain, rest sourced from reference TRBV18 and TRBJ2-1, is NAGVMQNPRHLVRRRGQEARLRCSPMKGHSHVYWYRQLPEEGLKFMVYLQKENIIDESGMPKERFSAEFPKEGPSILRIQQVVRGDSAAYFCASSPPKRVGNEQFFGPGTRLTVL.

The CDR3 spells CATREAGNTGELFF. In DNA, the CDR3 is TGTGCCACCAGAGAAGCCGGGAACACCGGGGAGCTGTTTTTT. This chain connects TRBV15 to TRBJ2-2; D is unclear. The CDR3 has 14 amino acids. V was clipped by 6 bases and J by 1 base, with 9 bases between them. Germline V lookup: CDR1 LNHNV, CDR2 YYDKDF (reference sequence).

The chain employs TRBV9 and TRBJ1-4, with a possible D match to TRBD1 (5 bases). The V gene's germline CDR1 is SGDLS and CDR2 YYNGEE. The CDR3 has 16 amino acids. The V gene lost 3 bases and the J gene lost 4 bases, with 16 bases spanning the gap. CDR3 residues: CASSESTGRVNEKLFF. CDR3 bases: TGTGCCAGCAGCGAAAGCACGGGGCGGGTTAATGAAAAACTGTTTTTT.

This clonotype was seen repeatedly, ten times or more. The rearrangement uses TRBV20-1 and TRBJ1-5, with 7 bases identical to TRBD1. The CDR3 extends over 14 amino acids. V lost 1 base, J lost 9 bases, and 9 bases stayed unmatched. The germline gives CDR1 DFQATT, CDR2 SNEGSKA (reference sequence). CDR3 DNA: TGCAGTGCTAGAGCGGCAGGGGGATCAGGGCCCCAGCATTTT. The encoded protein is CSARAAGGSGPQHF.

For this clonotype: This may be a read error, as it is one base from a much larger clone. The chain combines TRBV11-2 with TRBJ2-2; possibly TRBD2 for D (7 bases). CDR3 length equals 15 residues. Looked up from germline, CDR1 is SGHAT and CDR2 is FQNNGV. CDR3 sequence (DNA): TGTGCCAGCAGCTTCGGGGGGCCGAACACCGGGGAGCCGTTTTTT. This sequence encodes CASSFGGPNTGEPFF.

In this sample, this clonotype turned up many times. This sequence joins TRBV2 and TRBJ2-7; TRBD2 matches 9 bases. CDR3 length: 16 residues. Per germline, CDR1 SNHLY and CDR2 FYNNEI. The ends lost 6 bases at V and 5 bases at J; junction bases unmatched: 14. CDR3 in amino acids: CASRTPGSLAGDEQYF. For the CDR3, the DNA is TGTGCCAGCAGAACTCCGGGGAGCTTAGCGGGGGACGAGCAGTACTTC.